The following is a T cell receptor beta chain sequence with its context. The CDR3 spans 13 residues. Trimming shortened V by 7 bases and J by 5 bases, and 14 bases separated the two germline ends. Looked up from germline, CDR1 is MDHEN and CDR2 is SYDVKM. The entry originates in a study of blood T cell repertoires in COVID-19. Background on the study: COVID-19 samples collected from the United States, Italy and Spain covered acute and convalescent phases. In each case, the material was cDNA or gDNA derived from T cells, B-cell-depleted T cells, or PBMCs.

Clones were read by immunoSEQ multiplex PCR, and TCRdb kept only the in-frame ones, dropping some. In the table there are roughly 280,000 clones, roughly 89% of which are singletons. Participant age was 18 to 89 years, and participants resided in fewer than 30 US areas. Clinical histories supplied by participants themselves formed the basis of cohort assignment. This clonotype originated in a woman aged 55-69 years who had recovered from COVID-19. The sample consisted of PBMCs or T cells enriched from blood (not recorded which). This rearrangement joins TRBV28 to TRBJ1-2; D may be TRBD1 (5 bases). CDR3 coding DNA: TGTGCCAGCACCTTCGGGGGGACGTATGGCTACACCTTC. It is translated as CASTFGGTYGYTF.